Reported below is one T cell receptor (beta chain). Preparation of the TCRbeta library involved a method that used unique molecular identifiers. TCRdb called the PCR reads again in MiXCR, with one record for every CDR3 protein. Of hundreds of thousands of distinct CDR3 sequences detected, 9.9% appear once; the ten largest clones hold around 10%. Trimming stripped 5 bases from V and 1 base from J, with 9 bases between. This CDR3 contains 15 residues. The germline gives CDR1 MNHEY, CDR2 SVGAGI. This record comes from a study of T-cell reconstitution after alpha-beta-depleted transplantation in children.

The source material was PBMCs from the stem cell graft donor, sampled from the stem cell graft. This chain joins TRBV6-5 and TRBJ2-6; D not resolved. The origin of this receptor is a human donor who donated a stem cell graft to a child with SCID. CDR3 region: CASSISVSGANVLTF. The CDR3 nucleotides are TGTGCCAGCAGTATCTCGGTGTCTGGGGCCAACGTCCTGACTTTC.